This TCR beta chain emerged from a study of T cells after yellow fever vaccination. The CDR3 length is 14 residues. Germline lookup yields CDR1 LGHNA and CDR2 YSLEER. The V end was cut by 0 bases, the J end by 5 bases, with 10 bases between. The 5'RACE template-switching step produced TCR cDNA and added a universal primer site and UMIs. Using its own MiXCR run on the 5' RACE reads, TCRdb lists one record per CDR3 protein. The sample contains some 320,000 distinct CDR3 sequences, roughly 8.7% of which appear only once. This specimen was PBMCs, taken on the day of the first yellow fever vaccination. This clonotype originated in a man between 18 and 35 years old who received the YFV17D yellow fever vaccine. The chain carries TRBV4-3 and TRBJ1-2, with a weak D call TRBD1 (5 bases). In DNA form, the CDR3 reads TGCGCCAGCAGCCAAGAGAACAGGCCATATGGCTACACCTTC. This codes for CASSQENRPYGYTF.